This TCR beta chain was captured in a study of blood T cells in healthy people across ages. Study-wide results and limits: Both naive CD4+ cell counts and diversity were greater in long-lived donors than in aged donors.

Comments on this clonotype: Its matching antigen is unknown.

Russia was home to the donors, healthy Caucasian individuals aged roughly 6 to 100. Isolation per sample recovered at least 7 million PBMCs. With a J-beta primer mix and a sample-barcoded 5' primer, a second PCR ran about 7 to 12 cycles. TCRdb itself ran the 5' RACE reads through MiXCR, one entry per CDR3 protein. The data hold 540,000 or so distinct CDR3 sequences, with 27% observed a single time. This CDR3 has 15 residues. CDR1 and CDR2 from the germline V gene are MNHEY and SMNVEV (reference sequence). V lost 5 bases to trimming and J lost 1 base; unmatched junction nucleotides: 7. The sequence came from a woman in her 70s in good health. This rearrangement joins TRBV27 to TRBJ1-1, with TRBD1 matching 7 bases. Specimen: blood. CDR3 in amino acids: CASSPRGQQNTEAFF. The CDR3 coding sequence is TGTGCCAGCAGTCCCCGGGGACAGCAGAACACTGAAGCTTTCTTT.